These 30 T cell receptor beta chains came from one sample sequenced in a study of tumor-infiltrating lymphocytes in primary liver carcinoma. In addition to blood RNA drawn from unsorted whole blood, germline DNA was extracted. Total RNA (around 500 ng) served as template for TCR beta cDNA synthesis primed by a constant-region primer. Libraries for TCR beta were built through three nested multiplex PCR rounds, which together made up a slightly modified ARM-PCR procedure. Primers for the first two PCR rounds were TRBV1-TRBV30 forward primers and a C-beta reverse primer (about 11 cycles per round). Each CDR3 protein gets one entry after TCRdb re-called the multiplex PCR reads with MiXCR. The sample yields hundreds of thousands of distinct CDR3 sequences, 58% seen once. The sequenced sample consisted of peripheral blood. The source of these receptors is a woman aged 25 to 39 with primary liver carcinoma and hepatitis B virus infection.

Concerning this clonotype itself: One junction end disagrees with the germline gene, perhaps due to a read error. The rearrangement links TRBV6-6 to TRBJ1-2; 7 bases align to TRBD1. Germline CDR1 reads MNHNY; CDR2 reads SVGAGI (reference sequence). The CDR3 has 12 amino acids. The CDR3 loop reads CASSGQAYDYTF. CDR3 nucleotides: TGTGCCAGCAGTGGACAGGCGTATGACTACACCTTC.

Details on this clonotype: This may arise from a read error, as a much more abundant clone is one base away. As the CDR3 is not closed by the conserved phenylalanine or tryptophan, this likely results from a read error. J is TRBJ2-4 and V is TRBV29-1, with D possibly matching TRBD1 (6 bases). CDR1 is SQVTM and CDR2 is ANQGSEA in the germline V gene. CDR3 length: 13 amino acids. V lost 6 bases and J 0 bases, leaving 9 bases between the germline ends. The CDR3 DNA is TGCAGCGTGGACAGTTCAGCCAAAAACATTCAGTACCTC. It translates to CSVDSSAKNIQYL.

Notes on this clonotype: A junction boundary mismatches the germline segment, possibly from a read error. This chain connects TRBV29-1 to TRBJ1-1; perhaps TRBD1 as D (5 bases). The germline V gene has CDR1 SQVTM and CDR2 ANQGSEA. This CDR3 has 13 residues. CDR3 nucleotide sequence: TGCAGCGTTGCCTTGGACATGAACACCGAAGCTTTCTTT. This translates into CSVALDMNTEAFF.

This clonotype has only one observation. A read error is possible here, since a much larger clone lies one base away. V usage is TRBV6-5 and J usage is TRBJ2-1; TRBD2 is a possible D gene (5 bases). The CDR3 spans 15 residues. CDR1 and CDR2 from the germline V gene are MNHEY and SVGAGI. The CDR3 here is CANSYSAEITSSQFF. For the CDR3, the DNA is TGTGCCAACAGTTACTCCGCCGAAATTACTAGTTCGCAGTTCTTC.

This clonotype has a count of ten or more. V usage is TRBV6-2 or TRBV6-3 and J usage is TRBJ2-7; TRBD1 matches at 7 bases. CDR1 and CDR2 (germline): MNHEY, SVGEGT. The V segment lost 5 bases and the J segment 12 bases; nucleotides outside the gene matches: 4. The CDR3 is 10 residues long. In nucleotides, the CDR3 is TGTGCCAGCAGTCAGGGGGTTCCGTACTTC. It specifies CASSQGVPYF.

There are a few counts of this clonotype. Since no conserved phenylalanine or tryptophan closes the CDR3, a read error is the likely cause. The chain employs TRBV12-3 or TRBV12-4 and TRBJ2-5; D unclear. V gave up 5 bases and J gave up 5 bases, with 12 bases separating them. The CDR3 length is 13 residues. In DNA form, the CDR3 reads TGTGCCAGCAGTATACAGATTGAGGAGACCCAGTACTTG. Its protein is CASSIQIEETQYL.

A remark on this clonotype: Possible read error: a much larger clone is one base away. No conserved phenylalanine or tryptophan is present at the end of the CDR3, so a read error is the likely explanation. The V call is TRBV29-1, the J call TRBJ2-3; 9 nucleotides line up with TRBD1. Trimming removed 4 bases from V and 4 bases from J; junction bases left unmatched: 0. The CDR3 runs to 12 residues. Germline V CDR1 and CDR2: SQVTM, ANQGSEA. DNA for the CDR3: TGCAGCGTTGGGACAGGGGCAGATACGCAGTATTAT. It yields the protein CSVGTGADTQYY.

At least ten counts were recorded for this clonotype. The J gene is TRBJ1-2, the V gene TRBV6-6, with 8 bases lining up with TRBD1. The trim removed 6 bases at V and 7 bases at J, leaving 7 bases unmatched. CDR3 length: 13 amino acids. Germline assignment: CDR1 MNHNY and CDR2 SVGAGI (reference sequence). The CDR3 nucleotides are TGTGCCAGCAGCCTGGACAGGGAAGGTGGCTACACCTTC. Its protein product is CASSLDREGGYTF.

With regard to this clonotype: A read error may be the cause here, since a much bigger clone is one base away. The chain links TRBV29-1 to TRBJ2-7; TRBD1 might be the D (5 bases). V was pared by 3 bases and J by 3 bases, with 12 bases between. In germline, CDR1 is SQVTM, CDR2 ANQGSEA. CDR3 size: 13 residues. Here the CDR3 DNA reads TGCAGCGTTGAGTTCAGGGTGGGCTACGAGCAGTACTTC. Translation: CSVEFRVGYEQYF.

The V and J genes are TRBV2 and TRBJ1-1; no firm D call. CDR3 length equals 13 residues. Trimming took off 7 bases at V and 1 base at J, with 10 bases between the two ends. In germline, CDR1 is SNHLY, CDR2 FYNNEI. The chain's CDR3 is CASTYRTNTEAFF. CDR3 sequence (DNA): TGTGCCAGCACTTACCGGACGAACACTGAAGCTTTCTTT.

This clonotype was recorded at least ten times. V gene TRBV29-1 combines with J gene TRBJ2-2; 7 bases are a match to TRBD1. After removal of 5 bases from V and 2 bases from J, the junction contained 14 bases not matched to a gene. This CDR3 contains 17 residues. Germline CDR1 SQVTM, CDR2 ANQGSEA. The DNA of the CDR3 is TGCAGCGTTCCCGCGAGGAACAGGGGCGCCAACACCGGGGAGCTGTTTTTT. This encodes CSVPARNRGANTGELFF.

Details on this clonotype: A read error is possible here, since a much larger clone lies one base away. The chain is built from TRBV6-1 and TRBJ2-1; D gene unclear. The CDR3 totals 15 residues. CDR1 is MNHNS and CDR2 is SASEGT in the germline V gene. V lost 5 bases to trimming and J lost 6 bases, with 17 bases between them. The CDR3: CASSRVAAAFNEQFF. CDR3 DNA sequence: TGTGCCAGCAGTAGGGTGGCGGCCGCCTTCAATGAGCAGTTCTTC.

As regards this clonotype: One end of the junction fails to match germline, which may point to a read error. The chain uses TRBV4-3 and TRBJ2-1; D gene unclear. Germline-derived CDR1 and CDR2 are LGHNA and YSLEER. This CDR3 has 13 residues. The chain's CDR3 is CASSQDAYNGQFF. Here the CDR3 DNA reads TGCGCTAGCAGCCAAGATGCCTACAATGGGCAGTTCTTC.

As to this clonotype: This clone may be a read error of a much larger clone one base away. The chain has TRBV4-1 and TRBJ2-3; D is ambiguous. The CDR3 is 21 residues long. Germline V gene data show CDR1 as MGHRA and CDR2 as YSYEKL. Trimming pared 3 bases from V and 0 bases from J, leaving 28 bases between. CDR3 sequence reads: CASSQRLSAATRASSTDTQYF. DNA of the CDR3: TGCGCCAGCAGCCAGCGCCTCTCGGCAGCAACAAGGGCGTCTAGCACAGATACGCAGTATTTT.

This clonotype was seen a handful of times. The chain carries TRBV5-4 and TRBJ2-3; D uncertain. There are 16 residues in the CDR3. The germline gives CDR1 SGHNT, CDR2 YYREEE (reference sequence). V gave up 4 bases and J gave up 0 bases, with 15 bases separating them. The CDR3 bases are TGTGCCAGCAGCGAACCAGACCGCTACAGCACAGATACGCAGTATTTT. It encodes CASSEPDRYSTDTQYF.

A word on this clonotype: This may be a read error, as it is one base from a much larger clone. The rearrangement links TRBV29-1 to TRBJ2-7, with D maybe TRBD1 (6 bases). Per the germline V gene, CDR1 is SQVTM and CDR2 is ANQGSEA. CDR3 length: 13 residues. CDR3 coding DNA: TGCAGAGTTGATTCAGGGGTCTCCTACGAGCAGTACTTC. Translated: CRVDSGVSYEQYF.

About this clonotype itself: A single base separates this from a much larger clone, so it may be a read error. J is TRBJ2-5 and V is TRBV12-1; the table gives TRBD1 as D, unverified against the DNA. TRBV12-1 counts as a pseudogene. The CDR3 has 14 amino acids. The CDR3 here is CASSFWGAQETQYF. In DNA form, the CDR3 reads TGTGCCAGCAGCTTTTGGGGGGCCCAAGAGACCCAGTACTTC.

The chain uses TRBV12-3 or TRBV12-4 and TRBJ2-3, with 9 bases matching TRBD1. After removal of 3 bases from V and 1 base from J, the junction contained 14 bases not matched to a gene. The CDR3 is 19 residues long. In nucleotides, the CDR3 is TGTGCCAGCAGTTTTACCCGGACAGGGGAGCTTTATGGCACAGATACGCAGTATTTT. Protein: CASSFTRTGELYGTDTQYF.

Comments on this clonotype: A much more abundant neighbour one base away suggests this may be a read error. The gene calls are TRBV6-2 or TRBV6-3 and TRBJ2-3; the D is unclear. Matching the DNA end better, TRBJ1-5 makes the J call doubtful. This CDR3 has 14 amino acids. CDR1 is MNHEY, CDR2 SVGEGT, per germline. CDR3 region: CASRPSGSTDTQHF. CDR3 nucleotide sequence: TGTGCCAGCAGACCCAGCGGGAGCACAGATACGCAGCATTTT.

In this sample, this clonotype turned up once. A much more abundant neighbour one base away suggests this may be a read error. This sequence joins TRBV12-3 or TRBV12-4 and TRBJ2-2, with TRBD2 matching over 8 bases. Trimming removed 3 bases from V and 4 bases from J; junction bases left unmatched: 7. The CDR3 runs to 16 residues. In DNA, the CDR3 is TGTGCCAGCAGTTTGGTAGCGGGATGGGGCACCGGGGAGCTGTTTTTT. Translation gives CASSLVAGWGTGELFF.

This clonotype appeared a single time. CDR3 nucleotides: TGTGCCTGGAATACAGGGATTGAGCAGTACTTC. Protein sequence: CAWNTGIEQYF. The chain joins TRBV30 to TRBJ2-7, with D tentatively TRBD1 (6 bases). This CDR3 spans 11 amino acids. Trimming stripped 4 bases from V and 7 bases from J, with 11 bases between. Germline V lookup: CDR1 GTSNPN, CDR2 SVGIG (reference sequence).

A remark on this clonotype: A clone one base away is much larger, so this may be a read error. In this CDR3 the conserved last residue, phenylalanine or tryptophan, is missing, so a read error is likely. The gene calls are TRBV6-6 and TRBJ1-5; D is perhaps TRBD1 (5 bases). CDR3 length equals 13 residues. Deletions cut 5 bases from V and 5 bases from J, with 10 bases between. Germline V gene sequence: CDR1 MNHNY, CDR2 SVGAGI (reference sequence). The CDR3 loop is CASSKGEDQPQHL. CDR3 bases: TGTGCCAGCAGTAAAGGGGAGGATCAGCCCCAGCATCTT.

The rearrangement uses TRBV12-3 or TRBV12-4 and TRBJ2-5; D possibly corresponds to TRBD1 (5 bases). The V end was cut by 1 base, the J end by 2 bases, with 11 bases between. There are 15 residues in the CDR3. CDR3 in DNA: TGTGCCAGCAGTTTAGGGCAGGGTTTACAAGAGACCCAGTACTTC. Translating gives CASSLGQGLQETQYF.

A few counts support this clonotype. A junction end diverges from the germline sequence, so it may reflect a read error. This rearrangement joins TRBV28 to TRBJ2-7, with a possible D match to TRBD2 (5 bases). The CDR3 has 14 residues. Germline V gene sequence: CDR1 MDHEN, CDR2 SYDVKM. The CDR3 coding sequence is TGTGCCAGCAGTTTACGAGGGTCCTCCCACGAGCAGTACTTC. Residues: CASSLRGSSHEQYF. The variable domain in full, completed from reference TRBV28 and TRBJ2-7, reads DVKVTQSSRYLVKRTGEKVFLECVQDMDHENMFWYRQDPGLGLRLIYFSYDVKMKEKGDIPEGYSVSREKKERFSLILESASTNQTSMYLCASSLRGSSHEQYFGPGTRLTVT.

Details on this clonotype: This may be a read error: a much more frequent sequence differs by one nucleotide. The chain links TRBV6-5 to TRBJ1-2, with TRBD1 matching over 7 bases. CDR3 length: 15 amino acids. Looked up from germline, CDR1 is MNHEY and CDR2 is SVGAGI. Trimming cost V 2 bases and J 4 bases; bases outside gene matches: 7. The CDR3 DNA reads as TGTGCCAGCAGTTACACGGGACAGTCTATCTATGGCTACACCTTC. The encoded protein is CASSYTGQSIYGYTF.

Turning to this clonotype: An end of the junction does not agree with germline; a read error may underlie this. CDR3 bases: TGTGCCAGCAGTTTCCATACCAATGAGCAGTCCTTC. It translates to CASSFHTNEQSF. The V gene is TRBV12-3 or TRBV12-4, the J gene TRBJ2-1; D gene unclear. CDR3 length: 12 amino acids.

The chain has TRBV10-3 and TRBJ2-7; 7 bases line up with TRBD2. J lost 1 base, V lost 0 bases, and 6 bases had no gene match. Germline CDR1 is ENHRY and CDR2 is SYGVKD. The CDR3 has 16 residues. The chain's CDR3 is CAISESRRELSYEQYF. CDR3 nucleotide sequence: TGTGCCATCAGTGAGTCGAGGCGGGAGCTATCCTACGAGCAGTACTTC.

The chain carries TRBV4-1 and TRBJ2-7; D might be TRBD2 (6 bases). The germline V gene encodes CDR1 MGHRA and CDR2 YSYEKL. CDR3 length equals 15 residues. Trimming cost V 0 bases and J 10 bases, with 19 bases left between them. The chain's CDR3 is CASSQDGGDGTPQYF. In DNA, the CDR3 is TGCGCCAGCAGCCAAGACGGGGGAGATGGGACCCCTCAGTACTTC.

To note about this clonotype: A much larger clonotype is one base distant, so this may be a read error. The chain is built from TRBV12-3 or TRBV12-4 and TRBJ2-7; D is ambiguous. The CDR3 is 11 amino acids. The CDR3 DNA reads TGTGTCAGCAGTGAATTCTACGAGCAGTACTTC. Its translation is CVSSEFYEQYF.

Details on this clonotype: A read error may explain this, as a much larger clone is one base away. The chain couples TRBV12-3 or TRBV12-4 to TRBJ2-1, with 7 bases matching TRBD2. The CDR3 covers 15 residues. With 3 bases clipped from V and 5 bases from J, the junction kept 7 bases outside the gene matches. The CDR3 DNA is TGTGCCAGCAGTTTCCTAGCGGCAGTAAACAATGAGCAGTTCTTC. Its translation: CASSFLAAVNNEQFF.